The next 26 T cell receptor beta chains were all read from a single sample in a study of blood T cells in healthy people across ages. Primers used in a second PCR of roughly 6 to 11 cycles were a sample-barcoded 5' primer and a J-beta primer mix. From the 5' RACE reads, TCRdb called clonotypes with MiXCR, one entry per CDR3 protein. The sample lists about 1.7 million distinct CDR3 sequences, about 28% occurring once. The sequenced sample was blood. These receptors originate from a young woman in good health.

This clonotype was counted many times. The chain couples TRBV6-4 to TRBJ2-3; D uncertain. CDR1 and CDR2 (germline): MRHNA, SNTAGT. The CDR3 loop spans 11 amino acids. The germline V and J ends were trimmed by 7 bases and 6 bases, with 8 bases remaining between them. In nucleotides, the CDR3 is TGTGCCAGCATCATTGGGGATACGCAGTATTTT. Protein: CASIIGDTQYF.

This rearrangement joins TRBV28 to TRBJ2-4; D ambiguous. The CDR3 has 12 residues. The germline CDR1 and CDR2 sequences are MDHEN and SYDVKM. V lost 4 bases and J 5 bases, leaving 6 bases between the germline ends. In DNA, the CDR3 is TGTGCCAGCAGTTATGAGGAAAACATTCAGTACTTC. This sequence encodes CASSYEENIQYF.

This clonotype occurred a few times. This chain connects TRBV5-6 to TRBJ2-5, with D possibly called TRBD1 or TRBD2 (6 bases each). The V and J ends lost 2 bases and 5 bases respectively, with 16 bases between them. The CDR3 has 15 residues. Germline values: CDR1 SGHDT, CDR2 YYEEEE. CDR3 in amino acids: CASSFRGPDSETQYF. As DNA, the CDR3 is TGTGCCAGCAGCTTCCGGGGGCCTGATTCGGAGACCCAGTACTTC.

This clonotype appeared many times. CDR3 amino acids: CASSLEAGGTINEQFF. The CDR3 DNA sequence: TGCGCCAGCAGCCTAGAAGCGGGGGGGACTATTAATGAGCAGTTCTTC. The chain joins TRBV4-1 to TRBJ2-1; TRBD2 aligns across 10 bases. The CDR3 runs to 16 residues. The V segment lost 4 bases and the J segment 7 bases; nucleotides outside the gene matches: 10. Per germline, CDR1 MGHRA and CDR2 YSYEKL.

This clonotype was detected a few times. The CDR3 protein is CASSEEGGRNYEQYF. CDR3 coding DNA: TGTGCCAGCAGTGAAGAAGGAGGGAGAAACTACGAGCAGTACTTC. V gene TRBV6-1 combines with J gene TRBJ2-7; a possible D gene is TRBD2 (6 bases). Germline CDR1 and CDR2: MNHNS and SASEGT. Trimming pared 1 base from V and 3 bases from J, leaving 13 bases between. The CDR3 loop spans 15 amino acids.

This clonotype has just a few counts. The chain uses TRBV7-2 and TRBJ2-5; 11 nucleotides line up with TRBD1. The germline gives CDR1 SGHTA, CDR2 FQGNSA. After removal of 8 bases from V and 5 bases from J, the junction contained 7 bases not matched to a gene. This CDR3 is 14 amino acids long. CDR3 sequence (DNA): TGTGCCAGCCAAATGGACAGGGGGCTTGAGACCCAGTACTTC. Encoded protein: CASQMDRGLETQYF.

The J gene is TRBJ2-1, the V gene TRBV20-1, with 10 positions matching TRBD2. The CDR3 covers 14 residues. V shed 6 bases, J shed 5 bases, and the junction held 7 bases outside the gene matches. Looked up from germline, CDR1 is DFQATT and CDR2 is SNEGSKA (reference sequence). The chain's CDR3 is CSAVPGLANNEQFF. The CDR3, as DNA: TGCAGTGCCGTCCCGGGACTAGCGAACAATGAGCAGTTCTTC.

The chain joins TRBV6-5 to TRBJ1-5, with 10 positions matching TRBD1. The CDR3 runs to 15 residues. J was trimmed by 5 bases and V by 5 bases; bases with no gene match: 6. In germline, CDR1 is MNHEY, CDR2 SVGAGI. The CDR3 region is CASSGGQGTDQPQHF. Written as DNA, the CDR3 is TGTGCCAGCAGTGGGGGACAGGGGACAGATCAGCCCCAGCATTTT.

This chain links TRBV3-1 with TRBJ1-3; D unclear. V gave up 4 bases and J gave up 0 bases, with 25 bases separating them. There are 20 residues in the CDR3. CDR1 LGHDT and CDR2 YNNKEL come from the germline V gene (reference sequence). The DNA of the CDR3 is TGTGCCAGCAGCCTTGAGGGCCTACGAGATGCGGGCAGCTCTGGAAACACCATATATTTT. Translated: CASSLEGLRDAGSSGNTIYF.

The V gene is TRBV12-3 or TRBV12-4, the J gene TRBJ1-5; 8 bases are a match to TRBD1. After removal of 3 bases from V and 5 bases from J, the junction contained 12 bases not matched to a gene. The length of the CDR3 is 17 residues. The CDR3 DNA reads as TGTGCCAGCAGTTTCCCCGCTAGCAGGGGGCCTGATCAGCCCCAGCATTTT. Translation: CASSFPASRGPDQPQHF.

Details on this clonotype: This may arise from a read error, as a much more abundant clone is one base away. The rearrangement joins TRBV10-3 to TRBJ2-5, with 9 nucleotides matching TRBD2. CDR3 length equals 13 residues. Germline V gene data show CDR1 as ENHRY and CDR2 as SYGVKD. Trimming at V came to 10 bases and at J to 3 bases, leaving 6 bases not matched to a gene. The CDR3 loop reads CATLAGGEETQYF. In DNA form, the CDR3 reads TGTGCCACCTTGGCGGGGGGGGAAGAGACCCAGTACTTC.

The genes are TRBV2 and TRBJ2-1; no clear D. Per the germline V gene, CDR1 is SNHLY and CDR2 is FYNNEI. V lost 3 bases to trimming and J lost 6 bases, with 12 bases between them. There are 14 residues in the CDR3. CDR3 region: CASSDRRYINEQFF. The DNA of the CDR3 is TGTGCCAGCAGTGATAGAAGGTATATCAATGAGCAGTTCTTC.

This chain connects TRBV28 to TRBJ2-2; TRBD1 is a possible D gene (5 bases). CDR1 MDHEN and CDR2 SYDVKM come from the germline V gene. The ends were cut back, 11 bases at V and 5 bases at J, with 18 bases in the middle. This CDR3 comprises 14 residues. CDR3 protein: CAGEDSPRTGELFF. The CDR3 DNA reads as TGTGCCGGAGAAGACAGCCCGAGGACCGGGGAGCTGTTTTTT.

This clonotype has just a few counts. CDR3 coding DNA: TGCAGTGCCAAAAGGACAGATTGGCGGGAGACAACTAATGAAAAACTGTTTTTT. Residues: CSAKRTDWRETTNEKLFF. This rearrangement joins TRBV20-1 to TRBJ1-4, with D tentatively TRBD1 (6 bases). V was shortened by 6 bases and J by 0 bases, with 23 bases between the two germline ends. The CDR3 is 18 amino acids. Per the germline V gene, CDR1 is DFQATT and CDR2 is SNEGSKA (reference sequence).

This clonotype was detected a few times. The chain links TRBV20-1 to TRBJ2-3, with 10 bases that match TRBD2. The CDR3 covers 15 residues. The germline V gene encodes CDR1 DFQATT and CDR2 SNEGSKA (reference sequence). The V gene end was trimmed by 4 bases and the J gene end by 4 bases; junction bases not matched to a gene: 8. The chain's CDR3 is CSATAASGSPDTQYF. DNA for the CDR3: TGCAGTGCTACGGCGGCTAGCGGGAGTCCAGATACGCAGTATTTT.

The chain couples TRBV6-1 to TRBJ1-2, with 10 bases aligning to TRBD1. V lost 6 bases and J lost 3; bases outside the gene matches: 10. Per the germline V gene, CDR1 is MNHNS and CDR2 is SASEGT. This CDR3 region has 16 residues. Here the CDR3 DNA reads TGTGCCAGCAGGGAAACGACAGGGGGCAGGTACTATGGCTACACCTTC. Protein product: CASRETTGGRYYGYTF.

This clonotype was seen ten or more times. The chain employs TRBV20-1 and TRBJ1-2; a weak D match, TRBD1 (5 bases). There are 12 residues in the CDR3. Germline lookup yields CDR1 DFQATT and CDR2 SNEGSKA (reference sequence). V lost 6 bases and J 10 bases, leaving 18 bases between the germline ends. DNA of the CDR3: TGCAGTGCCAACCCTAGAACGGGGGACTACACCTTC. It is translated as CSANPRTGDYTF.

This rearrangement joins TRBV7-2 to TRBJ2-1; 9 nucleotides align to TRBD2. This CDR3 is 15 amino acids long. Per germline, CDR1 SGHTA and CDR2 FQGNSA. V gave up 2 bases and J gave up 7 bases; unmatched junction bases: 6. In DNA form, the CDR3 reads TGTGCCAGCAGCTTATCTAGCGGGGATGTAAATGAGCAGTTCTTC. Translating it yields CASSLSSGDVNEQFF.

This clonotype was counted a few times. The chain employs TRBV20-1 and TRBJ1-2; D is undetermined. Trimming removed 3 bases at V and 0 bases at J, with 14 bases between. Germline CDR1 is DFQATT and CDR2 is SNEGSKA (reference sequence). The CDR3 runs 15 residues. For the CDR3, the DNA is TGCAGTGCTAGCACATCATCGGTATCTAACTATGGCTACACCTTC. Protein product: CSASTSSVSNYGYTF.

The chain joins TRBV7-9 to TRBJ1-1; D is possibly TRBD1 (6 bases). This CDR3 comprises 13 residues. CDR1 SEHNR and CDR2 FQNEAQ come from the germline V gene (reference sequence). V was pared by 7 bases and J by 1 base, with 10 bases between. The CDR3, as DNA: TGTGCCAGCATCGGACAGCCGAACACTGAAGCTTTCTTT. This encodes CASIGQPNTEAFF.

V and J are TRBV29-1 and TRBJ2-2, with TRBD1 matching 10 bases. The CDR3 is 13 residues long. CDR1 SQVTM and CDR2 ANQGSEA come from the germline V gene. V lost 4 bases, J lost 6 bases, and 2 bases stayed unmatched. The CDR3 sequence: CSVAGQGAGELFF. CDR3 nucleotide sequence: TGCAGCGTTGCTGGACAGGGGGCCGGGGAGCTGTTTTTT.

This clonotype was seen a handful of times. The chain links TRBV12-3 or TRBV12-4 to TRBJ2-1; TRBD1 aligns across 9 bases. CDR3 size: 15 residues. V lost 2 bases, J lost 5 bases, and 4 bases stayed unmatched. DNA of the CDR3: TGTGCCAGCAGTTTAAGACAGGGGGGAAACAATGAGCAGTTCTTC. Translating it yields CASSLRQGGNNEQFF.

This clonotype occurred a few times. The chain is built from TRBV9 and TRBJ2-1; TRBD2 matches at 10 bases. CDR1 is SGDLS, CDR2 YYNGEE, per germline. The CDR3 loop spans 15 amino acids. V dropped 3 bases and J dropped 6; count of bases not matched to a gene: 6. This chain's CDR3 is CASSALSGGINEQFF. The CDR3 DNA sequence: TGTGCCAGCAGCGCCCTTAGCGGGGGGATCAATGAGCAGTTCTTC.

About this clonotype: A read error may produce the germline difference seen at one junction end. The rearrangement links TRBV14 to TRBJ1-6; no firm D call. Germline CDR1 reads SGHDN; CDR2 reads FVKESK. The CDR3 is 13 residues long. The CDR3 region has the DNA TGTGTCAGCAGCCAACTCCGAAATTCACCCCTCCACTTT. Its protein product is CVSSQLRNSPLHF.

The chain employs TRBV2 and TRBJ2-5; TRBD2 might be the D (6 bases). The J call may not be correct, given that the DNA end is closer to TRBJ2-7. Germline V gene data show CDR1 as SNHLY and CDR2 as FYNNEI. The length of the CDR3 is 12 residues. The CDR3 DNA is TGTGCCAGCGCCTTGACTAGTTACGAGCAGTACTTC. It is translated as CASALTSYEQYF.

Only a few counts were recorded for this clonotype. V gene TRBV2 combines with J gene TRBJ2-1, with 8 bases matching TRBD1. This CDR3 comprises 16 residues. CDR1 SNHLY and CDR2 FYNNEI come from the germline V gene. The junction had 10 bases not matched to a gene; V was cut back by 7 bases and J by 2 bases. This CDR3 is CASTPSTQGAYNEQFF. DNA of the CDR3: TGTGCCAGCACCCCGTCCACACAGGGGGCCTACAATGAGCAGTTCTTC.